This record covers a single T cell receptor beta chain. The antigen remains undetermined. Using immunoSEQ multiplex PCR, the repertoire was profiled, and TCRdb retains in-frame clones only, with some absent. The sample gives about 15,000 clones, roughly 89% of which show up once; about 4.5% is in the top ten. The data were taken from a study of chemoradiotherapy in HPV16-positive cancers. Across the whole study: Candidate HPV-specific T-cell clones and common TCR motifs came from functional assays in a couple of HPV16-positive patients. General observations from the study: During treatment, candidate HPV-specific clones and E7-related motifs expanded in tumor. The functional HPV-specific definition rests on just a couple of HPV16-positive patients. For HPV16-positive patients, expanding HPV-responsive T cells associated with longer recurrence-free survival.

Trimming took 8 bases from V and 4 from J, leaving 15 bases between them. The CDR3 runs 14 residues. Germline values: CDR1 GTSNPN, CDR2 SVGIG (reference sequence). The origin of this receptor is a human donor with HPV-associated anogenital cancer. V usage is TRBV30 and J usage is TRBJ2-6; D might be TRBD1 (5 bases). The sequencing used tumor tissue, collected from a patient who underwent chemoradiotherapy. The CDR3 here is CAGVRAPGANVLTF. The CDR3 nucleotides are TGTGCCGGAGTCAGGGCACCCGGGGCCAACGTCCTGACTTTC.